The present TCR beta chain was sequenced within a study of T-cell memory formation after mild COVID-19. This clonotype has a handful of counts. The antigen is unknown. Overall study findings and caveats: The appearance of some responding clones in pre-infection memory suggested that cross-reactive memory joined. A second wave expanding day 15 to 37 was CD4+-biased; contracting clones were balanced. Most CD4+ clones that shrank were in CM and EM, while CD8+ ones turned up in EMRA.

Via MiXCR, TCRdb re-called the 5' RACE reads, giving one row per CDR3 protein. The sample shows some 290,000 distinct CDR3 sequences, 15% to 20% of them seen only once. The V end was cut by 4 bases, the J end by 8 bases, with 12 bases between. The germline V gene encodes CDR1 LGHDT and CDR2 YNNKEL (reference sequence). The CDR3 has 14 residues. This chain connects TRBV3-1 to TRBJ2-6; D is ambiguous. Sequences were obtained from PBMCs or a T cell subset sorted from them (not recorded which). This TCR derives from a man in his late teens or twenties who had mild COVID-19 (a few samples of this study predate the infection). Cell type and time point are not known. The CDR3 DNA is TGTGCCAGCAGCCCGTCCGACGCGTCCAACGTCCTGACTTTC. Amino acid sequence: CASSPSDASNVLTF.